This T cell receptor beta chain was captured in a study of shared clonotypes between healthy human individuals (dated by TCRdb to the early 2020s). Concerning the study at large: The cohort included a few men and a couple of women between 18 and 49 years of age. Between about 0.85 and 8.9 billion PBMCs per donor were obtained by leukapheresis. Libraries were prepared and TCR repertoires were sequenced by different laboratories using diverse techniques, in order to increase sequencing depth and limit assay-specific biases. For each donor, CD4 naive and CD4 memory were each given three plates, CD8 naive was given two plates, and CD8 memory was given one plate. The study deeply sequenced blood TCR repertoires of about 5 healthy adults to estimate repertoire size and the extent of clonotype sharing between individuals. General findings and caveats noted by the study authors: Rarefaction of sorted-subset datasets indicated incomplete sequencing despite the large sequencing depth. Estimated clonotype richness was generally larger for naive than for memory subsets. Pairwise subsampling led to the expectation that sequencing depth would affect the degree of clonotype sharing among donors. Because the study included a small number of donors, the genetic and exposure-history diversity represented was limited. Sampling was restricted to blood, and TCR repertoires in tissues likely differ from the TCR repertoires found in blood. Clonotypes shared by all four sorted-subset donors showed higher generation probabilities than non-shared clonotypes. When several donors were compared, the shared fraction of clonotypes was about 5% for naive CD4, around 3.5% for naive CD8, 2% to 2.5% for memory CD4, and less than 0.45% for memory CD8.

Using the deep immunoSEQ assay, multiplex PCR amplified TCR CDR3 regions from genomic DNA. Extracted genomic DNA from each cell subset was spread evenly across all wells of several immunoSEQ 96-well plates, with each plate serving as a replicate. For sorted subsets, each replicate PCR was loaded with around 220 ng genomic DNA, equivalent to roughly 30,000 T cell genomes. Purified libraries were quantified with a Qubit 3.0 fluorometer, sized on a Bioanalyzer 2100, and re-quantified with the KAPA Library Quantification kit. Each immunoSEQ 96-well plate was sequenced on its own single-read 150-cycle Illumina NextSeq 550 flow cell. The published analysis was carried out like this. The immunoSEQ output contained only junctional sequences without quality scores, so filtering could not match that applied to full-length reads. Sequences were annotated with PyIR, a Python wrapper for IgBLAST v1.9, and V/J genes and CDR3 were assigned using IMGT germline references. Reads with weak V/J assignments (E-value above 1e-6), missing CDR3, stop codons, out-of-frame junctions, or ambiguous translated residues were removed. V3J clonotypes were defined as sequences sharing an identical inferred V gene, J gene, and CDR3 amino acid sequence. Percentage overlap between repertoires was calculated by dividing the number of shared unique clonotypes by the size of the smaller repertoire. Repertoire richness was assessed with RTK rarefaction, the Chao1 estimator, and Recon v2.1 estimates of unobserved clonotypes. Generation probabilities for all TCRbeta clonotypes obtained by the gDNA method from a few donors were computed using OLGA. The immuneACCESS repertoire file appears here via TCRdb, limited to in-frame rearrangements. These files lack a portion of the clones; in checked studies, under half of the deficit traces to unresolved V genes, and the cause of the others is not known. Clone size and V and J calls were adopted from that table, with D and trimming inferred from the DNA. This sample is represented by roughly 1 million clones; about 76% of them were singletons. The ten top clones hold approximately 1.5% of the sample.

Donors were healthy HIV-negative adults with no recently reported acute infections or vaccinations. Every donor was a Caucasian adult living in Nashville, Tennessee, USA. CD4+ T cells were enriched through magnetic negative selection, after which naive cells were positively selected on CD45RA and the remaining negative fraction served as the memory subset. After blood collection by leukapheresis, PBMCs were isolated using Ficoll-Histopaque density gradient centrifugation and then cryopreserved in the vapor phase of liquid nitrogen. Analytical flow cytometry was used to check the purity and quantity of every magnetically sorted T cell population. Genomic DNA was isolated from each sorted fraction and quantified by UV absorbance on a Nanodrop 2000c. The CDR3 runs 17 residues from the cysteine to the phenylalanine. The only DNA kept is the CDR3, 51 bases in frame from the first base. Reading the germline V gene gives CDR1 MDHEN and CDR2 SYDVKM. V loses 0 bases at its end and J loses 4 bases; junction bases beyond the gene matches: 9.

A remark on this clone: The antigen it recognizes is unknown. Base qualities are not at hand, and no much larger clone is one base apart.

Sequenced input: memory CD4+ T cells sorted from blood. Explained via the paper, the cell subset or site label denotes: CD45RA-negative fraction. The receptor's source is a man aged 18 to 29 in good health. The chain was built from TRBV28 and TRBJ1-1; TRBD1 lines up with 9 middle nucleotides. The DNA sequence is TGTGCCAGCAGTTTATGGGACAGGGGATCTCGCGGCACTGAAGCTTTCTTT. Its coded protein is CASSLWDRGSRGTEAFF.